Presented here are 32 T cell receptor beta chains from one specimen sequenced in a study of T cells after yellow fever vaccination. One entry per CDR3 protein, called by TCRdb with MiXCR from the 5' RACE reads. The sample lists under 95,000 distinct CDR3 sequences, around 7.8% occurring once. Sequencing was performed on CD8+ T cells sorted from PBMCs, taken 9 to 11 days after the first yellow fever vaccination. These receptors originate from a young man who received the YFV17D yellow fever vaccine.

This clonotype has just a few counts. This chain connects TRBV4-2 to TRBJ1-1; the D is unclear. CDR1 and CDR2 from the germline V gene are LGHNA and YNFKEQ. The CDR3 spans 14 residues. V was cut by 3 bases and J by 3 bases, with 11 bases left in between. The CDR3 protein is CASSQHVRDTEAFF. DNA for the CDR3: TGTGCCAGCAGCCAGCACGTAAGGGACACTGAAGCTTTCTTT.

There are many counts of this clonotype. The chain carries TRBV24-1 and TRBJ2-1; D possibly uses TRBD1 or TRBD2 (5 bases each). The CDR3 runs to 16 residues. The V end lost 3 bases, the J end lost 9 bases, and 20 bases lay between the germline ends. CDR1 is KGHDR, CDR2 SFDVKD, per germline. In nucleotides, the CDR3 is TGTGCCACCAGTGATAACCGGGACCAGAAGACCGCTGAGCAGTTCTTC. It translates to CATSDNRDQKTAEQFF.

This clonotype has a count of ten or more. The V and J genes are TRBV7-6 and TRBJ2-2, with 7 bases lining up with TRBD2. This CDR3 is 16 amino acids long. With 3 bases clipped from V and 0 bases from J, the junction kept 4 bases outside the gene matches. Germline V gene lookup returns CDR1 SGHVS and CDR2 FNYEAQ. CDR3 bases: TGTGCCAGCAGCTTGCATGGGACTACGAACACCGGGGAGCTGTTTTTT. Translated: CASSLHGTTNTGELFF.

Turning to this clonotype: A much larger clone sits a single nucleotide away, making a read error possible. The chain has TRBV15 and TRBJ2-7; 7 nucleotides agree with TRBD2. The CDR3 contains 15 residues. In germline, CDR1 is LNHNV, CDR2 YYDKDF (reference sequence). The CDR3 reads CATSRAASGTYGQYF. CDR3 nucleotides: TGTGCCACCAGCAGAGCAGCTAGCGGTACCTACGGGCAGTACTTC.

V is TRBV6-1 and J is TRBJ1-3; D gene ambiguous. CDR1 and CDR2 from the germline V gene are MNHNS and SASEGT. V was trimmed by 5 bases and J by 1 base, leaving 18 bases between them. This CDR3 spans 17 amino acids. The CDR3 sequence: CASSQNGVHVSGNTIYF. CDR3 in DNA: TGTGCCAGCAGTCAAAACGGGGTACACGTATCTGGAAACACCATATATTTT.

On this clonotype itself: Here the CDR3 omits its conserved ending phenylalanine or tryptophan, so a read error is the likely source. For the CDR3, the DNA is TGTGCCAGCAGTCTACTAGCGGGGGGGCCGCATACGCAGTATATT. Its protein is CASSLLAGGPHTQYI. The gene calls are TRBV12-3 or TRBV12-4 and TRBJ2-3; 13 nucleotides agree with TRBD2. V dropped 5 bases and J dropped 7; count of bases not matched to a gene: 6. This CDR3 has 15 amino acids.

This clonotype was recorded many times. The chain joins TRBV4-1 to TRBJ2-1; TRBD1 aligns across 8 bases. V dropped 1 base and J dropped 8; count of bases not matched to a gene: 7. Germline V lookup: CDR1 MGHRA, CDR2 YSYEKL. The CDR3 contains 15 residues. DNA for the CDR3: TGCGCCAGCAGCCAAGTGACAGGGGTATCCGATGAGCAGTTCTTC. Its translation: CASSQVTGVSDEQFF.

This clonotype appeared many times. The chain employs TRBV6-5 and TRBJ1-2, with D possibly TRBD1 on 5 matching bases. The ends were cut back, 8 bases at V and 4 bases at J, with 20 bases in the middle. Germline V CDR1 and CDR2: MNHEY, SVGAGI. The length of the CDR3 is 15 residues. The CDR3 is CASHSGGRDSYGYTF. Here the CDR3 DNA reads TGTGCCAGCCACTCCGGCGGGAGAGACAGCTATGGCTACACCTTC.

This clonotype was counted ten times or more. The V gene is TRBV7-8, the J gene TRBJ2-4; no definite D call. The CDR3 covers 10 residues. Germline CDR1 reads SGHVS; CDR2 reads FQNEAQ. Trimming removed 2 bases from V and 9 bases from J, with 2 bases in between. CDR3 sequence reads: CASSLSIQYF. CDR3 DNA sequence: TGTGCCAGCAGCTTAAGCATTCAGTACTTC.

This clonotype has a handful of counts. The V and J genes are TRBV15 and TRBJ1-3, with 9 bases fitting TRBD1. Germline V gene data show CDR1 as LNHNV and CDR2 as YYDKDF (reference sequence). Germline trimming cut 5 bases from V and 0 bases from J; bases unmatched to any gene: 8. There are 17 residues in the CDR3. CDR3 region: CATSLAGQGISGNTIYF. CDR3 nucleotide sequence: TGTGCCACCAGCTTAGCGGGACAGGGTATCTCTGGAAACACCATATATTTT.

The gene calls are TRBV12-3 or TRBV12-4 and TRBJ2-6; D perhaps matches TRBD1 (5 bases). The CDR3 totals 18 residues. V was pared by 5 bases and J by 1 base, with 18 bases between. The CDR3 DNA reads TGTGCCAGCAGTCCGCACCCCCTGACAGCATCTGGGGCCAACGTCCTGACTTTC. This translates into CASSPHPLTASGANVLTF.

This clonotype was counted a few times. The chain is built from TRBV20-1 and TRBJ2-7; 9 bases map to TRBD1. V was pared by 2 bases and J by 5 bases, with 13 bases of the junction left unmatched. The CDR3 has 16 residues. Germline lookup yields CDR1 DFQATT and CDR2 SNEGSKA (reference sequence). CDR3 nucleotide sequence: TGCAGTGCTAGAAATCCGGGACAGGGTTGGGTTGACGAGCAGTACTTC. Its translation: CSARNPGQGWVDEQYF.

CDR3 nucleotide sequence: TGTGCCAGCAGCCCCCCGGGGGGGTTACTAAGCACAGATACGCAGTATTTT. This sequence encodes CASSPPGGLLSTDTQYF. V and J are TRBV11-2 and TRBJ2-3; 8 bases match TRBD2. Trimming at V came to 5 bases and at J to 0 bases, leaving 10 bases not matched to a gene. The CDR3 has 17 residues. The germline CDR1 and CDR2 sequences are SGHAT and FQNNGV. Filled out from reference TRBV11-2 and TRBJ2-3, the complete variable domain reads EAGVAQSPRYKIIEKRQSVAFWCNPISGHATLYWYQQILGQGPKLLIQFQNNGVVDDSQLPKDRFSAERLKGVDSTLKIQPAKLEDSAVYLCASSPPGGLLSTDTQYFGPGTRLTVL.

This clonotype was counted many times. This rearrangement joins TRBV4-3 to TRBJ2-1; TRBD2 might be the D (6 bases). Between the trimmed V and J ends, which lost 0 bases and 4 bases, there was a span of 13 bases. The CDR3 runs to 16 residues. Germline CDR1 is LGHNA and CDR2 is YSLEER. DNA for the CDR3: TGCGCCAGCAGCCAAGAGGTTGCGGGGCGATACAATGAGCAGTTCTTC. Translated, it gives CASSQEVAGRYNEQFF.

As for this clonotype: A junction boundary mismatches the germline segment, possibly from a read error. This chain connects TRBV27 to TRBJ2-3; TRBD2 agrees at 15 bases. The CDR3 is made up of 17 amino acids. Germline V gene sequence: CDR1 MNHEY, CDR2 SMNVEV (reference sequence). This chain's CDR3 is CTSSSPGTSGGMDTQYF. CDR3 coding DNA: TGTACCAGCAGTTCCCCTGGGACTAGCGGGGGGATGGATACGCAGTATTTT.

This clonotype is labeled medium-sized. The chain combines TRBV6-4 with TRBJ2-3; 8 bases fit TRBD2. CDR1 and CDR2 from the germline V gene are MRHNA and SNTAGT. Trimming took 2 bases from V and 0 from J; bases not matched to a gene: 1. CDR3 length equals 15 residues. The CDR3 sequence: CASSDGLASTDTQYF. The CDR3 nucleotides are TGTGCCAGCAGTGACGGACTAGCTAGCACAGATACGCAGTATTTT.

This clonotype was seen many times. The chain couples TRBV20-1 to TRBJ1-5, with 10 bases fitting TRBD1. Germline V gene data show CDR1 as DFQATT and CDR2 as SNEGSKA (reference sequence). CDR3 length: 16 residues. V shed 7 bases, J shed 3 bases, and the junction held 12 bases outside the gene matches. The CDR3 DNA reads TGCAGTGTTCACTTTCCCGGGACAGGGGTCAATCAGCCCCAGCATTTT. Translating gives CSVHFPGTGVNQPQHF.

At least ten counts were recorded for this clonotype. V is TRBV27 and J is TRBJ2-1; tentatively, D is TRBD2 (6 bases). Germline V lookup: CDR1 MNHEY, CDR2 SMNVEV (reference sequence). The V end lost 8 bases, the J end lost 0 bases, and 11 bases lay between the germline ends. CDR3 length: 14 residues. CDR3 sequence: CASRAGSSYNEQFF. The CDR3 DNA sequence: TGTGCCAGCCGAGCGGGCAGCTCCTACAATGAGCAGTTCTTC.

The table lists this clonotype with many counts. V gene TRBV27 combines with J gene TRBJ2-3, with D perhaps matching TRBD2 (6 bases). The V gene lost 3 bases and the J gene lost 7 bases, with 14 bases spanning the gap. CDR1 is MNHEY and CDR2 is SMNVEV in the germline V gene (reference sequence). The CDR3 loop spans 14 amino acids. This CDR3 reads CASSFGGARNTQYF. CDR3 nucleotide sequence: TGTGCCAGCAGTTTCGGAGGGGCTCGAAATACGCAGTATTTT.

In its sample, this clonotype was seen many times. The rearrangement joins TRBV6-5 to TRBJ1-1; maybe TRBD1 (5 bases). CDR1 and CDR2 from the germline V gene are MNHEY and SVGAGI. Trimming pared 0 bases from V and 8 bases from J, leaving 13 bases between. The CDR3 is made up of 14 amino acids. The CDR3 nucleotides read TGTGCCAGCAGTTACTCGGGGGTGATAGAGGAAGCTTTCTTT. It yields the protein CASSYSGVIEEAFF.

In the case of this clonotype: A much larger clone lies one base from this, so it may be a read error. V usage is TRBV6-5 and J usage is TRBJ2-7; D may be TRBD2 (5 bases). The CDR3 loop spans 12 amino acids. Germline CDR1 and CDR2: MNHEY and SVGAGI. V lost 4 bases and J 7 bases, leaving 11 bases between the germline ends. The CDR3 loop reads CASSCSTGEQYF. The DNA of the CDR3 is TGTGCCAGCAGTTGCTCGACGGGGGAGCAGTACTTC.

A few counts support this clonotype. One end of the junction does not line up with germline, which may come from a read error. This chain connects TRBV7-7 to TRBJ1-2, with unresolved D. This CDR3 comprises 16 residues. Germline V gene data show CDR1 as SSHAT and CDR2 as FNYEAQ (reference sequence). The CDR3 spells CASSLELGPAVYGYTF. In DNA form, the CDR3 reads TGTGCTAGCAGCTTAGAATTAGGTCCCGCAGTCTATGGCTACACCTTC.

This clonotype was observed a handful of times. The chain carries TRBV6-1 and TRBJ2-7, with 11 bases aligning to TRBD1. The CDR3 sequence is 16 residues long. Germline CDR1 and CDR2: MNHNS and SASEGT. The junction had 9 bases not matched to a gene; V was cut back by 7 bases and J by 1 base. CDR3: CASILGGTGGSYEQYV. The CDR3 bases are TGTGCCAGCATATTAGGTGGGACAGGGGGATCCTACGAGCAGTACGTC.

The chain uses TRBV15 and TRBJ2-3, with D perhaps TRBD1 or TRBD2 (5 bases each). Germline lookup yields CDR1 LNHNV and CDR2 YYDKDF (reference sequence). This CDR3 contains 14 residues. The V end was cut by 4 bases, the J end by 4 bases, with 12 bases between. As DNA, the CDR3 is TGTGCCACCAGCACGGGCCGGGGCCCAGATACGCAGTATTTT. Its translation is CATSTGRGPDTQYF.

In its sample, this clonotype was seen many times. CDR3 amino acids: CASSFSSLQETQYF. CDR3 sequence (DNA): TGTGCCAGCAGCTTCTCTAGCCTCCAAGAGACCCAGTACTTC. The V gene is TRBV11-2, the J gene TRBJ2-5, with a weak D call TRBD2 (5 bases). The germline CDR1 and CDR2 sequences are SGHAT and FQNNGV. CDR3 size: 14 residues. Trimming left V 3 bases short and J 1 base short, with 9 bases between.

The CDR3 DNA reads as TGTGCCAGCAAGGGTCGGAACGGCTCTGGAAACACCATATATTTT. Its translation is CASKGRNGSGNTIYF. The genes are TRBV12-3 or TRBV12-4 and TRBJ1-3; no definite D call. The CDR3 loop spans 15 amino acids. V lost 7 bases and J lost 0, with 13 bases in between.

This clonotype has ten or more counts. V usage is TRBV24-1 and J usage is TRBJ2-2; D possibly corresponds to TRBD1 (5 bases). The CDR3 sequence is 14 residues long. The germline V gene has CDR1 KGHDR and CDR2 SFDVKD. V was trimmed by 7 bases and J by 0 bases, leaving 8 bases between them. The DNA for the CDR3 is TGTGCCACCAGAAAGACAGCGAACACCGGGGAGCTGTTTTTT. Protein sequence: CATRKTANTGELFF.

The chain has TRBV7-2 and TRBJ2-1; 14 bases match TRBD2. This CDR3 region has 15 residues. Trimming cost V 4 bases and J 8 bases; bases outside gene matches: 4. Germline V gives CDR1 SGHTA, CDR2 FQGNSA. The CDR3 is CASSSGTSGSDEQFF. CDR3 nucleotides: TGTGCCAGCAGCTCTGGGACTAGCGGGAGCGATGAGCAGTTCTTC.

This clonotype was observed at least ten times. The CDR3 DNA is TGTGCCAGCAGCTTAGCGCGGGAGCAGTTCTTC. It translates to CASSLAREQFF. The rearrangement uses TRBV7-6 and TRBJ2-1; D call uncertain. V was cut by 0 bases and J by 10 bases, with 4 bases left in between. Per germline, CDR1 SGHVS and CDR2 FNYEAQ. CDR3 length: 11 amino acids.

CDR3 amino acids: CASSQMTGDEQYV. The CDR3 DNA follows: TGTGCCAGCAGCCAGATGACAGGGGACGAGCAGTACGTC. The rearrangement joins TRBV5-6 to TRBJ2-7, with 8 bases lining up with TRBD1. Germline values: CDR1 SGHDT, CDR2 YYEEEE. This CDR3 is built from 13 residues. The J segment lost 5 bases and the V segment lost 4 bases, leaving 5 bases of the junction unmatched.

This clonotype occurred many times. The V and J genes are TRBV12-3 or TRBV12-4 and TRBJ2-2, with D unclear. Trimming removed 3 bases at V and 3 bases at J, with 11 bases between. CDR3 length: 15 residues. The CDR3 sequence: CASSLGSQYTGELFF. DNA for the CDR3: TGTGCCAGCAGTTTGGGGTCACAATACACCGGGGAGCTGTTTTTT.

The table lists this clonotype with many counts. V and J are TRBV18 and TRBJ2-7, with D uncertain. This CDR3 has 13 amino acids. Trimming took off 4 bases at V and 3 bases at J, with 10 bases between the two ends. The germline CDR1 and CDR2 sequences are KGHSH and LQKENI. Here the CDR3 DNA reads TGTGCCAGCTCACTAAGCCAGGTCTACGAGCAGTACGTC. This translates into CASSLSQVYEQYV.